What follows are 11 T cell receptor beta chains derived from one specimen sequenced in a study of blood T cell repertoires in COVID-19. Generated by immunoSEQ multiplex PCR, the TCRdb table keeps only in-frame clones and is missing some. Of 410,000 or so clones in the sample, about nine tenths were seen once. The sample taken for sequencing was peripheral blood. All receptors come from a woman aged 25 to 39 with active or convalescent COVID-19.

J is TRBJ2-5 and V is TRBV19; D possibly corresponds to TRBD1 (5 bases). Gene TRBJ2-7 matches the end of the DNA better, so the J call may be wrong. The CDR3 extends over 13 amino acids. CDR1 and CDR2 (germline): LNHDA, SQIVND (reference sequence). Here the CDR3 DNA reads TGTGCCAGTAGTATGGGGCGAGGATACGAGCAGTACTTC. It codes for CASSMGRGYEQYF.

This clone was detected only once. The genes are TRBV4-2 and TRBJ1-4, with a weak D call TRBD1 (5 bases). The germline CDR1 and CDR2 sequences are LGHNA and YNFKEQ. The CDR3 contains 13 residues. Trimming took 6 bases from V and 3 from J, leaving 8 bases between them. CDR3 region: CASRGVANEKLFF. As DNA, the CDR3 is TGTGCCAGCAGAGGGGTGGCTAATGAAAAACTGTTTTTT.

This clone has just a few counts. The chain has TRBV7-9 and TRBJ2-5; perhaps TRBD2 as D (6 bases). The germline V gene encodes CDR1 SEHNR and CDR2 FQNEAQ (reference sequence). Trimming left V 0 bases short and J 0 bases short, with 11 bases between. There are 16 residues in the CDR3. Here the CDR3 DNA reads TGTGCCAGCAGCTTAGCCCCTGGAGGGTACCAAGAGACCCAGTACTTC. Its protein product is CASSLAPGGYQETQYF.

The genes are TRBV7-9 and TRBJ1-5; 7 bases fit TRBD1. Germline lookup yields CDR1 SEHNR and CDR2 FQNEAQ (reference sequence). With V trimmed by 5 bases and J by 3 bases, 7 bases remained unmatched. CDR3 length: 15 residues. The CDR3 nucleotides read TGTGCCAGCAGCCCCGGGACAGAAGCCAATCAGCCCCAGCATTTT. Translated: CASSPGTEANQPQHF.

The chain has TRBV4-1 and TRBJ1-6; 7 bases line up with TRBD1. The J segment lost 3 bases and the V segment lost 1 base, leaving 6 bases of the junction unmatched. From germline, CDR1 is MGHRA and CDR2 YSYEKL. The CDR3 is 17 residues long. The CDR3 coding sequence is TGCGCCAGCAGCCAAGGAGTGAGGGACAGCTATAATTCACCCCTCCACTTT. Its protein product is CASSQGVRDSYNSPLHF.

Concerning this clone: Within the sample, other DNA sequences also encode this same CDR3. The chain employs TRBV5-6 and TRBJ2-5; D perhaps matches TRBD1 (6 bases). There are 14 residues in the CDR3. The germline CDR1 and CDR2 sequences are SGHDT and YYEEEE. The V gene lost 1 base and the J gene lost 4 bases, with 11 bases spanning the gap. This CDR3 is CASSLIRGLETQYF. DNA for the CDR3: TGTGCCAGCAGCTTGATCAGGGGCTTAGAGACCCAGTACTTC. Filled out from reference TRBV5-6 and TRBJ2-5, the complete variable domain reads DAGVTQSPTHLIKTRGQQVTLRCSPKSGHDTVSWYQQALGQGPQFIFQYYEEEERQRGNFPDRFSGHQFPNYSSELNVNALLLGDSALYLCASSLIRGLETQYFGPGTRLLVL.

This clone was observed a few times. J is TRBJ1-5 and V is TRBV19; the D gene is possibly TRBD1 (6 bases). Germline CDR1 LNHDA, CDR2 SQIVND (reference sequence). CDR3 length equals 15 residues. The V gene lost 3 bases and the J gene lost 3 bases, with 12 bases spanning the gap. CDR3 bases: TGTGCCAGTAGTATTCTTACAGGGATCAATCAGCCCCAGCATTTT. Translated: CASSILTGINQPQHF.

V is TRBV30 and J is TRBJ2-7; D is perhaps TRBD2 (5 bases). V lost 2 bases and J 4 bases, leaving 18 bases between the germline ends. This CDR3 has 15 residues. CDR1 and CDR2 (germline): GTSNPN, SVGIG (reference sequence). CDR3 loop: CAWSQRRRRTYEQYF. The DNA for the CDR3 is TGTGCCTGGAGTCAGCGTAGGAGGCGAACTTACGAGCAGTACTTC.

The rearrangement joins TRBV16 to TRBJ2-3, with 7 bases fitting TRBD1. CDR1 and CDR2 (germline): KGHSY, FQNENV. V was pared by 4 bases and J by 3 bases, with 7 bases of the junction left unmatched. This CDR3 has 15 amino acids. CDR3 loop: CASSLRQGKTDTQYF. The CDR3 nucleotides are TGTGCCAGCAGCCTAAGACAGGGAAAAACAGATACGCAGTATTTT. Filled out from reference TRBV16 and TRBJ2-3, the complete variable domain reads GEEVAQTPKHLVRGEGQKAKLYCAPIKGHSYVFWYQQVLKNEFKFLISFQNENVFDETGMPKERFSAKCLPNSPCSLEIQATKLEDSAVYFCASSLRQGKTDTQYFGPGTRLTVL.

The chain employs TRBV27 and TRBJ2-7, with 8 positions matching TRBD1. CDR1 is MNHEY, CDR2 SMNVEV, per germline (reference sequence). The V segment lost 5 bases and the J segment 0 bases; nucleotides outside the gene matches: 3. The CDR3 has 14 amino acids. The CDR3 loop is CASSLTGASYEQYF. In nucleotides, the CDR3 is TGTGCCAGCAGTCTGACAGGGGCCTCCTACGAGCAGTACTTC.

The chain joins TRBV2 to TRBJ1-5; TRBD1 aligns across 7 bases. V was pared by 6 bases and J by 3 bases, with 5 bases of the junction left unmatched. This CDR3 spans 14 amino acids. Germline CDR1 SNHLY, CDR2 FYNNEI. CDR3 nucleotides: TGTGCCAGCAGGGTTACAGGGGTCAATCAGCCCCAGCATTTT. This sequence encodes CASRVTGVNQPQHF.